The 2 T cell receptor beta chains reported below all come from one sample, sequenced in a study of beta chain features in type 1 diabetes (dated by TCRdb to the late 2010s). These receptors are not linked to any known antigen. On the study overall, not on this receptor specifically: A moderate but significant shortening of TCRB CDR3 length was observed in type 1 diabetes patients in all four CD4+ subsets.

The method was the immunoSEQ multiplex PCR assay. The entire isolated RNA was reverse transcribed using the High Capacity cDNA Reverse Transcription Kit, and thus expressed TCRB transcripts were sequenced. TCRdb obtained this table from immuneACCESS and retained in-frame rearrangements with V and J assigned. These tables miss some clones; where compared with another copy, unresolved V genes account for less than half of the shortfall, and the remainder is unexplained. Within this sample are 200,000 to 300,000 clones, with 11% of them counted one time only. The top ten hold about 0.018% of the sample. Material for sequencing was naive CD4+ T cells from blood. According to the study, the label for this sample's cell subset or site signals: true naive CD4+ T cells. The receptor set was obtained from a man aged 30 to 45 with type 1 diabetes.

This sequence joins TRBV15 and TRBJ2-3, with D perhaps matching TRBD1 (5 bases). Germline V gene data show CDR1 as LNHNV and CDR2 as YYDKDF (reference sequence). Trimming cost V 2 bases and J 4 bases, with 7 bases left between them. The CDR3 extends over 13 amino acids. The chain's CDR3 is CATSRQGPDTQYF. CDR3 DNA: TGTGCCACCAGCAGACAGGGCCCAGATACGCAGTATTTT.

The chain is built from TRBV18 and TRBJ2-7, with 12 bases identical to TRBD2. The junction had 2 bases not matched to a gene; V was cut back by 0 bases and J by 2 bases. The CDR3 has 16 amino acids. Germline V lookup: CDR1 KGHSH, CDR2 LQKENI. As DNA, the CDR3 is TGTGCCAGCTCACCACCCCTAGCGGGGGGGACCTACGAGCAGTACTTC. This encodes CASSPPLAGGTYEQYF.